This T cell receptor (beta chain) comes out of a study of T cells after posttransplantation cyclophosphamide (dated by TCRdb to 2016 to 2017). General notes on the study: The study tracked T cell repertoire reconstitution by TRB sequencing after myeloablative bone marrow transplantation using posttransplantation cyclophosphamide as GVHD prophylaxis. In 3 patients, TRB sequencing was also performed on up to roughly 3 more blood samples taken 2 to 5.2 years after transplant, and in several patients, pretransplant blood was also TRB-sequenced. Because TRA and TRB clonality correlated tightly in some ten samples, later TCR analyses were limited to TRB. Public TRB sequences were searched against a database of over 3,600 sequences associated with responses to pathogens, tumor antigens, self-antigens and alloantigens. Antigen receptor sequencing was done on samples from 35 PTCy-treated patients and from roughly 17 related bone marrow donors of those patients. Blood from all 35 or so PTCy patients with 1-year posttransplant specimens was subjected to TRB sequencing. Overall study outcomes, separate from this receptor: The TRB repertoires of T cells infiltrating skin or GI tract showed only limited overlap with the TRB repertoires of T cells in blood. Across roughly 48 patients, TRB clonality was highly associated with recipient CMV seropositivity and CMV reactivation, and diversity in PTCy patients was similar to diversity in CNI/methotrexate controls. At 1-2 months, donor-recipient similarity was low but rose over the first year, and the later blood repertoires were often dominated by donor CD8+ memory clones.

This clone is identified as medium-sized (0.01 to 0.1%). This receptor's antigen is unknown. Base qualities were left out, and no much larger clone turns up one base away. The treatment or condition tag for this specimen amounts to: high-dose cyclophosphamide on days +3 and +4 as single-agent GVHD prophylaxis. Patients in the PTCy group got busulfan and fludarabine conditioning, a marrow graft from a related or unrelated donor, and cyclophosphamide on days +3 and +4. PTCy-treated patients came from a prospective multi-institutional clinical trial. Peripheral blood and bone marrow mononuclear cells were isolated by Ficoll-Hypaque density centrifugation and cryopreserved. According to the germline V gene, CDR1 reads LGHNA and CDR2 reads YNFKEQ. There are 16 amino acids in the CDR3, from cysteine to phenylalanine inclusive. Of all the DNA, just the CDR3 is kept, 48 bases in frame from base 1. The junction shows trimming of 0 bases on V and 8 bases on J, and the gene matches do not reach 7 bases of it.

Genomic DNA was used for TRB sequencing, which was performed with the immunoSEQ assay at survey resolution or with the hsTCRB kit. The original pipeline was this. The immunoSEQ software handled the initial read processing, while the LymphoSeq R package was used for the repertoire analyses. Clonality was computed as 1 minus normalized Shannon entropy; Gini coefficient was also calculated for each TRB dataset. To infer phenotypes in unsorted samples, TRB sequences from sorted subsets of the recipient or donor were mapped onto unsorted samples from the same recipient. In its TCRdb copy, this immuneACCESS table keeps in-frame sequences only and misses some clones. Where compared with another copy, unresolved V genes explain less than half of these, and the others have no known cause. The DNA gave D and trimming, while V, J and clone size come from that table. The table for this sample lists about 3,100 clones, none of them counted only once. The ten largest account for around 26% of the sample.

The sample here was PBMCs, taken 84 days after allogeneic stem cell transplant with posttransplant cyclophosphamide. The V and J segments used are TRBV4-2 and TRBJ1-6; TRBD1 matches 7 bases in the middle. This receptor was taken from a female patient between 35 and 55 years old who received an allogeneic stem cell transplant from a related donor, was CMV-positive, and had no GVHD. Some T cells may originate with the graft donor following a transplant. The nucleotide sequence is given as TGTGCCAGCAGCCAAGAACCGAAGGGGGCGGATTCACCCCTCCACTTT. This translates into CASSQEPKGADSPLHF.